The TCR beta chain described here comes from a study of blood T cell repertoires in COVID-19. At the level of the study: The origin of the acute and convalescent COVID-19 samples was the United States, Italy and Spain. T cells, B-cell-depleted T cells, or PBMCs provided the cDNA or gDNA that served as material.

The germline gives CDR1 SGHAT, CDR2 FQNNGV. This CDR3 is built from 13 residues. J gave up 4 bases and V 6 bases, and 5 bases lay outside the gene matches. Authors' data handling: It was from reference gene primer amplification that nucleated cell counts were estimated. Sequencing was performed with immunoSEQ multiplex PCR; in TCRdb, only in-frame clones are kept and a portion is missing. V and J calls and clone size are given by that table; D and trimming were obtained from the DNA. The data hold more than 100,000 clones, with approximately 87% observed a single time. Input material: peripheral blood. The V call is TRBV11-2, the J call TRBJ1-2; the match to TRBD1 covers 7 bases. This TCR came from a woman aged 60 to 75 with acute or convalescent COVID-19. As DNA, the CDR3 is TGTGCCAGCAGAAGGGACAGATTCTATGGCTACACCTTC. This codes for CASRRDRFYGYTF.